These 27 T cell receptor beta chains came from one sample sequenced in a study of blood T cell repertoires in COVID-19. Only in-frame clones appear in the TCRdb table, and some are missing; sequencing was by immunoSEQ multiplex PCR. The table lists 180,000 or so clones, just under 80% of them singletons. The sample comprised peripheral blood. These TCRs come from an elderly woman with active or convalescent COVID-19.

The V call is TRBV4-1, the J call TRBJ2-2, with a weak D call TRBD2 (5 bases). The CDR3 runs 15 residues. V lost 3 bases and J 1 base, leaving 9 bases between the germline ends. Germline loops: CDR1 MGHRA, CDR2 YSYEKL. CDR3 in amino acids: CASSQMTKNTGELFF. CDR3 in DNA: TGCGCCAGCAGCCAGATGACTAAGAACACCGGGGAGCTGTTTTTT.

The J gene is TRBJ1-5, the V gene TRBV28, with D perhaps matching TRBD1 (5 bases). The CDR3 sequence is 13 residues long. V lost 8 bases, J lost 6 bases, and 14 bases lay in between. Germline CDR1 MDHEN, CDR2 SYDVKM. For the CDR3, the DNA is TGTGCCAGCTTTACGAGGCAGGGTCAGCCCCAGCATTTT. It yields the protein CASFTRQGQPQHF.

The CDR3 sequence is CASSATTGNEQFF. As DNA, the CDR3 is TGTGCCAGCAGTGCAACCACAGGGAATGAGCAGTTCTTC. The chain combines TRBV2 with TRBJ2-1; TRBD1 might be the D (6 bases). V lost 4 bases and J 7 bases, leaving 11 bases between the germline ends. Per germline, CDR1 SNHLY and CDR2 FYNNEI. The CDR3 is 13 residues long.

The V gene is TRBV5-8, the J gene TRBJ2-1, with D perhaps matching TRBD1 (6 bases). V dropped 1 base and J dropped 4 bases, with 18 bases sitting between them. The CDR3 extends over 17 amino acids. Germline V lookup: CDR1 SGHTS, CDR2 YDEGEE. The CDR3 nucleotides read TGTGCCAGCAGCTTGCCAGGACAGCCTAACCATTACAATGAGCAGTTCTTC. Its translation is CASSLPGQPNHYNEQFF.

The chain recombines TRBV5-4 with TRBJ1-2; 7 positions match TRBD1. The J segment lost 5 bases and the V segment lost 4 bases, leaving 8 bases of the junction unmatched. The CDR3 is 14 amino acids. The germline gives CDR1 SGHNT, CDR2 YYREEE (reference sequence). The CDR3 sequence is CASSRQGTKYGYTF. The CDR3 DNA is TGTGCCAGCAGCAGACAGGGAACCAAGTATGGCTACACCTTC.

The CDR3 loop is CASRADRGGTGELFF. The CDR3 DNA reads as TGTGCCAGCAGGGCGGACAGGGGAGGAACCGGGGAGCTGTTTTTT. V and J are TRBV6-5 and TRBJ2-2; 9 positions agree with TRBD1. The V segment lost 6 bases and the J segment 5 bases; nucleotides outside the gene matches: 7. The CDR3 has 15 amino acids. CDR1 MNHEY and CDR2 SVGAGI come from the germline V gene.

The chain employs TRBV5-1 and TRBJ2-3, with 8 bases matching TRBD2. The germline V gene has CDR1 SGHRS and CDR2 YFSETQ. The CDR3 has 14 amino acids. With 3 bases clipped from V and 2 bases from J, the junction kept 2 bases outside the gene matches. The CDR3 sequence: CASSSGLATDTQYF. The CDR3 DNA reads TGCGCCAGCAGCTCCGGACTAGCCACAGATACGCAGTATTTT. The whole variable domain, remainder taken from reference TRBV5-1 and TRBJ2-3, is KAGVTQTPRYLIKTRGQQVTLSCSPISGHRSVSWYQQTPGQGLQFLFEYFSETQRNKGNFPGRFSGRQFSNSRSEMNVSTLELGDSALYLCASSSGLATDTQYFGPGTRLTVL.

V usage is TRBV6-2 or TRBV6-3 and J usage is TRBJ2-7; 10 nucleotides agree with TRBD1. This CDR3 comprises 13 residues. The V gene's germline CDR1 is MNHEY and CDR2 SVGEGT. V trimming: 4 bases; J trimming: 3 bases; junction bases outside the gene matches: 0. This chain's CDR3 is CASSWTGGYEQYF. The CDR3 DNA reads TGTGCCAGCAGTTGGACAGGGGGCTACGAGCAGTACTTC.

This chain connects TRBV5-1 to TRBJ1-2, with D perhaps TRBD1 (5 bases). V lost 4 bases, J lost 4 bases, and 11 bases lay in between. This CDR3 comprises 13 residues. CDR1 and CDR2 (germline): SGHRS, YFSETQ. The CDR3 reads CASSGGLSYGYTF. CDR3 DNA: TGCGCCAGCAGCGGGGGGTTGAGCTATGGCTACACCTTC.

This clone has just a few counts. This rearrangement joins TRBV5-1 to TRBJ2-2, with 8 nucleotides matching TRBD1. CDR1 and CDR2 from the germline V gene are SGHRS and YFSETQ. The CDR3 consists of 19 residues. Unmatched junction bases numbered 14, after V lost 2 bases and J lost 2 bases. The CDR3 nucleotides read TGCGCCAGCAGCTTTTCGGTAGCAGGGGGCTCTACAAACACCGGGGAGCTGTTTTTT. It encodes CASSFSVAGGSTNTGELFF.

The chain combines TRBV6-5 with TRBJ2-7, with D possibly TRBD2 on 5 matching bases. The CDR3 covers 14 residues. Germline CDR1 reads MNHEY; CDR2 reads SVGAGI. V lost 2 bases, J lost 0 bases, and 8 bases lay in between. Here the CDR3 reads CASSYVRGSYEQYF. In DNA form, the CDR3 reads TGTGCCAGCAGTTACGTACGGGGCTCCTACGAGCAGTACTTC.

V gene TRBV4-3 combines with J gene TRBJ1-4; D possibly corresponds to TRBD1 (6 bases). V lost 2 bases and J lost 4, with 11 bases in between. This CDR3 has 15 residues. CDR1 is LGHNA, CDR2 YSLEER, per germline. CDR3 protein: CASSQTGHGNEKLFF. As DNA, the CDR3 is TGCGCCAGCAGCCAAACGGGACATGGTAATGAAAAACTGTTTTTT.

This chain joins TRBV7-9 and TRBJ1-4; no firm D call. The CDR3 extends over 18 amino acids. Germline V gives CDR1 SEHNR, CDR2 FQNEAQ (reference sequence). V was pared by 5 bases and J by 4 bases, with 23 bases between. The CDR3 bases are TGTGCCAGCAGCCCCCGAGGGAAAGGGTTTGGGAGTAATGAAAAACTGTTTTTT. As protein: CASSPRGKGFGSNEKLFF. The full variable domain, rest sourced from reference TRBV7-9 and TRBJ1-4, is DTGVSQNPRHKITKRGQNVTFRCDPISEHNRLYWYRQTLGQGPEFLTYFQNEAQLEKSRLLSDRFSAERPKGSFSTLEIQRTEQGDSAMYLCASSPRGKGFGSNEKLFFGSGTQLSVL.

The gene calls are TRBV3-1 (or the pseudogene TRBV3-2) and TRBJ2-1, with 9 bases lining up with TRBD2. V lost 4 bases to trimming and J lost 3 bases; unmatched junction nucleotides: 4. Germline CDR1 and CDR2: LGHDT and YNNKEL (reference sequence). The CDR3 is 15 amino acids. CDR3: CASSRGGGGYNEQFF. Written as DNA, the CDR3 is TGTGCCAGCAGCCGAGGCGGGGGGGGCTACAATGAGCAGTTCTTC.

V usage is TRBV11-2 and J usage is TRBJ2-7; the match to TRBD2 covers 11 bases. Germline CDR1 SGHAT, CDR2 FQNNGV. V dropped 3 bases and J dropped 3; count of bases not matched to a gene: 7. The CDR3 runs 16 residues. CDR3 in amino acids: CASSLEALAGGYEQYF. In DNA form, the CDR3 reads TGTGCCAGCAGCTTGGAGGCCCTAGCGGGGGGCTACGAGCAGTACTTC.

The chain has TRBV19 and TRBJ2-4, with 15 positions matching TRBD2. The CDR3 spans 15 residues. V lost 8 bases and J lost 2; bases outside the gene matches: 1. The germline CDR1 and CDR2 sequences are LNHDA and SQIVND (reference sequence). CDR3 protein: CASGLAGGPKNIQYF. In DNA, the CDR3 is TGTGCCAGTGGACTAGCGGGGGGGCCCAAAAACATTCAGTACTTC.

The chain employs TRBV3-1 (or the pseudogene TRBV3-2) and TRBJ2-5; D unresolved. With 1 base removed from V and 5 bases from J, the gap between germline ends came to 5 bases. The germline CDR1 and CDR2 sequences are LGHDT and YNNKEL (reference sequence). The CDR3 has 12 amino acids. Here the CDR3 reads CASSQARETQYF. The CDR3 DNA is TGTGCCAGCAGCCAAGCGCGGGAGACCCAGTACTTC.

The V gene is TRBV4-3, the J gene TRBJ1-2; the match to TRBD1 covers 7 bases. J was trimmed by 8 bases and V by 0 bases; bases with no gene match: 3. CDR3 length: 13 residues. Germline V lookup: CDR1 LGHNA, CDR2 YSLEER. CDR3 loop: CASSQDRQGGYTF. CDR3 bases: TGCGCCAGCAGCCAAGATCGACAGGGCGGCTACACCTTC.

This chain connects TRBV7-2 to TRBJ2-7, with 8 bases fitting TRBD1. CDR1 and CDR2 (germline): SGHTA, FQGNSA. The length of the CDR3 is 13 residues. After removal of 7 bases from V and 5 bases from J, the junction contained 7 bases not matched to a gene. In DNA form, the CDR3 reads TGTGCCAGCAACCCGGACAGGGCGAACGAGCAGTACTTC. This encodes CASNPDRANEQYF.

The chain is built from TRBV3-1 (or the pseudogene TRBV3-2) and TRBJ2-3; perhaps TRBD2 as D (5 bases). Germline CDR1 reads LGHDT; CDR2 reads YNNKEL (reference sequence). Trimming removed 0 bases from V and 0 bases from J, with 10 bases in between. The CDR3 totals 16 residues. The CDR3 is CASSQDAGTSTDTQYF. Here the CDR3 DNA reads TGTGCCAGCAGCCAAGATGCGGGCACGAGCACAGATACGCAGTATTTT.

The genes are TRBV28 and TRBJ2-3; 15 bases are shared with TRBD2. Looked up from germline, CDR1 is MDHEN and CDR2 is SYDVKM. The CDR3 contains 17 residues. Trimming cost V 3 bases and J 2 bases; bases outside gene matches: 3. CDR3 amino acids: CASSLGLAGGLTDTQYF. Here the CDR3 DNA reads TGTGCCAGCAGTTTGGGACTAGCGGGGGGACTCACAGATACGCAGTATTTT.

Written as DNA, the CDR3 is TGTGCCAGCAACCGAGGACCGGGGTTGAACACTGAAGCTTTCTTT. It yields the protein CASNRGPGLNTEAFF. The chain carries TRBV6-5 and TRBJ1-1, with unresolved D. Germline CDR1 reads MNHEY; CDR2 reads SVGAGI. With 7 bases removed from V and 0 bases from J, the gap between germline ends came to 15 bases. The CDR3 contains 15 residues.

CDR3 in DNA: TGTGCCACCAGCAGGCCCACAGGGGGCGTATCAGCTTTCTTT. Translation gives CATSRPTGGVSAFF. This chain connects TRBV15 to TRBJ1-1; 9 nucleotides agree with TRBD1. Losses at the gene ends were 3 bases for V and 10 bases for J; bases not matched to a gene: 9. Germline CDR1 and CDR2: LNHNV and YYDKDF (reference sequence). The CDR3 runs to 14 residues.

This clone was seen more than once but under ten times. V and J are TRBV5-1 and TRBJ2-7; TRBD1 matches 10 bases. J gave up 5 bases and V 3 bases, and 5 bases lay outside the gene matches. The length of the CDR3 is 14 residues. In germline, CDR1 is SGHRS, CDR2 YFSETQ. CDR3 DNA: TGCGCCAGCAGCTCCGGAGGGACAGGGGACGAGCAGTACTTC. It codes for CASSSGGTGDEQYF.

This clone was observed once. The rearrangement joins TRBV9 to TRBJ2-7; 8 bases are shared with TRBD1. Per the germline V gene, CDR1 is SGDLS and CDR2 is YYNGEE. The CDR3 has 15 amino acids. V gave up 3 bases and J gave up 0 bases; unmatched junction bases: 5. The CDR3 nucleotides are TGTGCCAGCAGCGCGGGACAGGCAAGCTCCTACGAGCAGTACTTC. Translating it yields CASSAGQASSYEQYF.

The chain couples TRBV5-6 to TRBJ2-3; D not resolved. The CDR3 runs to 13 residues. Deletions cut 4 bases from V and 0 bases from J, with 6 bases between. Germline CDR1 is SGHDT and CDR2 is YYEEEE. The CDR3 sequence: CASSRVSTDTQYF. CDR3 in DNA: TGTGCCAGCAGCCGGGTGAGCACAGATACGCAGTATTTT. Looking up the rest from reference TRBV5-6 and TRBJ2-3 gives the full variable domain: DAGVTQSPTHLIKTRGQQVTLRCSPKSGHDTVSWYQQALGQGPQFIFQYYEEEERQRGNFPDRFSGHQFPNYSSELNVNALLLGDSALYLCASSRVSTDTQYFGPGTRLTVL.

The J gene is TRBJ1-1, the V gene TRBV28; D unresolved. Germline values: CDR1 MDHEN, CDR2 SYDVKM. V shed 8 bases and J shed 4 bases, with 11 bases lying between them. The CDR3 runs 12 residues. The chain's CDR3 is CASGLIFTEAFF. The CDR3 nucleotides are TGTGCCAGCGGGCTAATATTCACTGAAGCTTTCTTT. Full variable domain (outside the CDR3, taken from reference TRBV28 and TRBJ1-1): DVKVTQSSRYLVKRTGEKVFLECVQDMDHENMFWYRQDPGLGLRLIYFSYDVKMKEKGDIPEGYSVSREKKERFSLILESASTNQTSMYLCASGLIFTEAFFGQGTRLTVV.